This T cell receptor (beta chain) emerged from a study of CD8 T cells in ankylosing spondylitis. Study-wide findings and caveats: As for the disease-linked clones, they showed a CD8+ phenotype and occurred at relatively low frequencies in peripheral blood. Seemingly characteristic of ankylosing spondylitis blood was a TCR beta motif consisting of under ten highly homologous variants. According to the report, clones linked to the disease were significantly enriched in matched synovial fluid samples taken from ankylosing spondylitis patients.

The CDR3 loop spans 16 amino acids. Germline assignment: CDR1 SNHLY and CDR2 FYNNEI. The V and J ends lost 4 bases and 3 bases, in that order; junction bases with no gene match: 9. It was by quantitative 5'-RACE with molecular barcodes that TCR beta libraries were made. In TCRdb, the 5' RACE reads were re-called with MiXCR into one record per CDR3 protein. Among about 400,000 distinct CDR3 sequences listed, about 20% were seen once. This clonotype came up a few times. Its antigen is unidentified. Sequenced material: blood, either unsorted or a sorted T cell fraction (not recorded which). This clonotype was obtained from a male donor with ankylosing spondylitis or in good health (not recorded which). This rearrangement joins TRBV2 to TRBJ2-1; 7 bases are shared with TRBD1. CDR3 DNA sequence: TGTGCCAGCAGTGTCACCCGGGACAGCCTCTACAATGAGCAGTTCTTC. This sequence encodes CASSVTRDSLYNEQFF.